These 23 T cell receptor beta chains originate from one sample sequenced in a study of T-cell reconstitution after alpha-beta-depleted transplantation in children. Unique molecular identifiers were incorporated when the TCRbeta library was constructed. TCRdb re-called the PCR reads with MiXCR, one entry per CDR3 protein. The sample lists 500,000 to 650,000 distinct CDR3 sequences, over 10% occurring once. This material consisted of PBMCs, mostly from graft donor cells, taken 360 days after TCRalphabeta/CD19-depleted stem cell transplant. The source is a male patient under 18 who had a stem cell transplant for acute myeloid leukemia, so the T cells may come from the graft donor.

This clonotype was detected ten times or more. The V call is TRBV7-2, the J call TRBJ1-1, with unresolved D. The CDR3 covers 14 residues. Germline loops: CDR1 SGHTA, CDR2 FQGNSA. V lost 5 bases and J lost 2, with 12 bases in between. The CDR3 region has the DNA TGTGCCAGCAGCAGCCAGAGCGGTAACACTGAAGCTTTCTTT. Translating it yields CASSSQSGNTEAFF. Full variable domain (rest looked up from reference TRBV7-2 and TRBJ1-1): GAGVSQSPSNKVTEKGKDVELRCDPISGHTALYWYRQSLGQGLEFLIYFQGNSAPDKSGLPSDRFSAERTGGSVSTLTIQRTQQEDSAVYLCASSSQSGNTEAFFGQGTRLTVV.

This clonotype was counted at least ten times. The chain joins TRBV28 to TRBJ2-5; D unresolved. This CDR3 comprises 12 residues. The germline V gene encodes CDR1 MDHEN and CDR2 SYDVKM. V dropped 5 bases and J dropped 5 bases, with 9 bases sitting between them. The CDR3 nucleotides are TGTGCCAGCAGTCCACGGACGGAGACCCAGTACTTC. This codes for CASSPRTETQYF.

This chain joins TRBV20-1 and TRBJ2-1, with TRBD2 matching over 8 bases. V dropped 3 bases and J dropped 7; count of bases not matched to a gene: 8. Per germline, CDR1 DFQATT and CDR2 SNEGSKA (reference sequence). The CDR3 has 14 residues. The CDR3 reads CSASSGRGLNEQFF. The CDR3 DNA is TGCAGTGCTAGTTCCGGGAGGGGTTTGAATGAGCAGTTCTTC.

This clonotype was recorded a few times. The CDR3 reads CATSRGSLAGISYEQYF. CDR3 in DNA: TGTGCCACCAGCAGAGGTTCACTAGCGGGTATATCCTACGAGCAGTACTTC. The chain links TRBV15 to TRBJ2-7, with 9 bases identical to TRBD2. The CDR3 loop spans 17 amino acids. CDR1 is LNHNV, CDR2 YYDKDF, per germline (reference sequence). V was clipped by 1 base and J by 1 base; unmatched bases: 8. Supplemented by reference TRBV15 and TRBJ2-7, the full variable domain reads DAMVIQNPRYQVTQFGKPVTLSCSQTLNHNVMYWYQQKSSQAPKLLFHYYDKDFNNEADTPDNFQSRRPNTSFCFLDIRSPGLGDTAMYLCATSRGSLAGISYEQYFGPGTRLTVT.

The chain has TRBV21-1 and TRBJ2-2; the table calls TRBD1, which could not be checked here. TRBV21-1 is a documented pseudogene. The CDR3 has 19 residues. In DNA form, the CDR3 reads TGTGCCAGCAGCAAAGAAGGGGGGAGACAGGGGGCCTACACCGGGGAGCTGTTTTTT. Translating gives CASSKEGGRQGAYTGELFF.

The V gene is TRBV25-1, the J gene TRBJ2-1; D is possibly TRBD1 or TRBD2 (5 bases each). Germline CDR1 reads MGHDK; CDR2 reads SYGVNS. The germline V and J ends were trimmed by 5 bases and 0 bases, with 20 bases remaining between them. The CDR3 sequence is 18 residues long. CDR3 sequence: CASSTRDLAKVSYNEQFF. As DNA, the CDR3 is TGTGCCAGCAGTACCAGGGACCTTGCGAAGGTCTCCTACAATGAGCAGTTCTTC.

This clonotype was picked up a small number of times. The CDR3 protein is CSASRGNEQYF. CDR3 nucleotide sequence: TGCAGTGCTAGCCGAGGGAACGAGCAGTACTTC. The chain recombines TRBV20-1 with TRBJ2-7, with D perhaps matching TRBD2 (5 bases). Trimming cost V 3 bases and J 5 bases, with 8 bases left between them. The CDR3 runs 11 residues. Per germline, CDR1 DFQATT and CDR2 SNEGSKA (reference sequence).

This clonotype was found a few times. J is TRBJ2-6 and V is TRBV2; D possibly uses TRBD1 or TRBD2 (6 bases each). The germline V gene encodes CDR1 SNHLY and CDR2 FYNNEI. CDR3 size: 20 residues. V was cut by 3 bases and J by 0 bases, with 21 bases left in between. The CDR3 bases are TGTGCCAGCAGTGACGGACCCGGACGGAGGGGGAGCTCTGGGGCCAACGTCCTGACTTTC. Amino acids: CASSDGPGRRGSSGANVLTF. Combining the CDR3 with reference TRBV2 and TRBJ2-6 gives the whole variable domain EPEVTQTPSHQVTQMGQEVILRCVPISNHLYFYWYRQILGQKVEFLVSFYNNEISEKSEIFDDQFSVERPDGSNFTLKIRSTKLEDSAMYFCASSDGPGRRGSSGANVLTFGAGSRLTVL.

This clonotype was counted at least ten times. The V and J genes are TRBV7-6 and TRBJ2-5; a weak D match, TRBD1 (5 bases). V shed 1 base and J shed 5 bases, with 8 bases lying between them. Germline CDR1 and CDR2: SGHVS and FNYEAQ. This CDR3 has 13 amino acids. Written as DNA, the CDR3 is TGTGCCAGCAGCTTAGTGTCAGGGGAGACCCAGTACTTC. Translation gives CASSLVSGETQYF.

Ten or more counts support this clonotype. The rearrangement uses TRBV9 and TRBJ2-7; the D gene is possibly TRBD2 (5 bases). CDR3 length: 14 amino acids. Germline loops: CDR1 SGDLS, CDR2 YYNGEE. V was cut by 0 bases and J by 4 bases, with 11 bases left in between. The CDR3 nucleotides are TGTGCCAGCAGCGTAGGAGGGAGTGCGTACGAGCAGTACTTC. This translates into CASSVGGSAYEQYF.

This clonotype was seen ten or more times. This chain connects TRBV18 to TRBJ2-7, with a tentative D call TRBD2 (6 bases). There are 16 residues in the CDR3. V shed 3 bases and J shed 7 bases, with 22 bases lying between them. The germline gives CDR1 KGHSH, CDR2 LQKENI. CDR3 loop: CASSPFPGGAGYEQYF. CDR3 bases: TGTGCCAGCTCACCCTTTCCAGGAGGGGCCGGCTATGAGCAGTACTTC.

This clonotype was observed a few times. The rearrangement uses TRBV3-1 and TRBJ2-6, with 14 nucleotides matching TRBD2. From germline, CDR1 is LGHDT and CDR2 YNNKEL (reference sequence). This CDR3 is 20 amino acids long. Trimming cost V 5 bases and J 2 bases; bases outside gene matches: 11. CDR3 nucleotide sequence: TGTGCCAGCAGCGGGACTAGCGGGAGCCCCCTCTCTCCTGGGGCCAACGTCCTGACTTTC. Its protein is CASSGTSGSPLSPGANVLTF.

The rearrangement joins TRBV27 to TRBJ1-3, with D tentatively TRBD1 (6 bases). Germline CDR1 reads MNHEY; CDR2 reads SMNVEV (reference sequence). CDR3 length equals 14 residues. The V and J ends lost 5 bases and 7 bases respectively, with 15 bases between them. CDR3 region: CASSPGLQGNTIYF. CDR3 coding DNA: TGTGCCAGCAGTCCGGGACTGCAGGGGAACACCATATATTTT.

The table lists this clonotype with many counts. The gene calls are TRBV3-1 and TRBJ1-4; no firm D call. Germline CDR1 is LGHDT and CDR2 is YNNKEL (reference sequence). The V and J ends lost 10 bases and 2 bases respectively, with 8 bases between them. This CDR3 has 12 residues. This CDR3 is CATSRTNEKLFF. In DNA, the CDR3 is TGTGCCACCAGTCGCACTAATGAAAAACTGTTTTTT.

This clonotype was seen many times. The chain combines TRBV20-1 with TRBJ2-5; 7 nucleotides align to TRBD2. The V gene's germline CDR1 is DFQATT and CDR2 SNEGSKA (reference sequence). J lost 2 bases, V lost 6 bases, and 9 bases had no gene match. This CDR3 comprises 14 residues. The CDR3 DNA sequence: TGCAGTGCACCCCTAGCGGCGGGGCAAGAGACCCAGTACTTC. The encoded protein is CSAPLAAGQETQYF.

A word on this clonotype: At one end, the junction sequence differs from germline, possibly due to a read error. The gene calls are TRBV7-7 and TRBJ2-1; a possible D gene is TRBD2 (8 bases). This CDR3 has 20 residues. The V gene's germline CDR1 is SSHAT and CDR2 FNYEAQ (reference sequence). CDR3 loop: CASSISPIRRGREADNEQFF. CDR3 in DNA: TGTGCTAGCAGCATCAGTCCTATCCGTAGGGGGCGGGAGGCCGACAATGAGCAGTTCTTC.

Only a few counts were recorded for this clonotype. The CDR3 protein is CASSPLGSLGETQYF. The CDR3 bases are TGCGCCAGCAGCCCCCTAGGATCGTTAGGGGAGACCCAGTACTTC. The V call is TRBV5-1, the J call TRBJ2-5; D uncertain. There are 15 residues in the CDR3. Germline V gene data show CDR1 as SGHRS and CDR2 as YFSETQ. The V and J ends lost 4 bases and 5 bases respectively, with 18 bases between them.

This clonotype has a handful of counts. V usage is TRBV20-1 and J usage is TRBJ2-7; the D gene is possibly TRBD1 (6 bases). Trimming shortened V by 1 base and J by 3 bases, and 16 bases separated the two germline ends. Germline loops: CDR1 DFQATT, CDR2 SNEGSKA (reference sequence). The CDR3 is 15 residues long. CDR3: CSARVQGSGYYEQYF. The DNA of the CDR3 is TGCAGTGCTAGAGTACAGGGTTCAGGGTACTACGAGCAGTACTTC.

This clonotype was observed many times. V gene TRBV9 combines with J gene TRBJ2-3; 8 bases align to TRBD2. Germline-derived CDR1 and CDR2 are SGDLS and YYNGEE. Losses at the gene ends were 0 bases for V and 6 bases for J; bases not matched to a gene: 9. This CDR3 is built from 16 residues. The CDR3 sequence: CASSVVPGGRPDTQYF. CDR3 sequence (DNA): TGTGCCAGCAGCGTAGTTCCGGGCGGGAGGCCTGATACGCAGTATTTT. Filled out from reference TRBV9 and TRBJ2-3, the complete variable domain reads DSGVTQTPKHLITATGQRVTLRCSPRSGDLSVYWYQQSLDQGLQFLIQYYNGEERAKGNILERFSAQQFPDLHSELNLSSLELGDSALYFCASSVVPGGRPDTQYFGPGTRLTVL.

Written as DNA, the CDR3 is TGCAGTGCTAGACCCGGACTAGCGGATTACACAGATACGCAGTATTTT. Amino acid sequence: CSARPGLADYTDTQYF. The chain recombines TRBV20-1 with TRBJ2-3, with 10 positions matching TRBD2. Losses at the gene ends were 2 bases for V and 2 bases for J; bases not matched to a gene: 7. This CDR3 region has 16 residues. The germline gives CDR1 DFQATT, CDR2 SNEGSKA (reference sequence).

The chain recombines TRBV28 with TRBJ2-7, with 9 positions matching TRBD2. The CDR3 loop spans 17 amino acids. J was trimmed by 4 bases and V by 1 base; bases with no gene match: 11. Looked up from germline, CDR1 is MDHEN and CDR2 is SYDVKM. The CDR3 region is CASSLSLDSGSWYEQYF. The CDR3 DNA follows: TGTGCCAGCAGTTTATCCCTTGATAGCGGGAGTTGGTACGAGCAGTACTTC.

This clonotype was observed many times. The V gene is TRBV7-9, the J gene TRBJ2-2; D is uncertain. Germline CDR1 reads SEHNR; CDR2 reads FQNEAQ (reference sequence). V was trimmed by 3 bases and J by 1 base, leaving 12 bases between them. The CDR3 is 16 amino acids. The CDR3: CASSFGKPMNTGELFF. The CDR3 nucleotides are TGTGCCAGCAGCTTCGGTAAACCGATGAACACCGGGGAGCTGTTTTTT.

The CDR3 spells CASSRLVGEETQYF. Here the CDR3 DNA reads TGTGCCAGCAGCCGACTAGTGGGAGAAGAGACCCAGTACTTC. The chain links TRBV12-3 or TRBV12-4 to TRBJ2-5; perhaps TRBD2 as D (6 bases). CDR3 size: 14 residues. V lost 6 bases and J 3 bases, leaving 14 bases between the germline ends.